Listed below are T cell receptor beta chains from one sample, sequenced in a study of cytomegalovirus exposure and HLA in healthy donors. The repertoire was sequenced with immunoSEQ multiplex PCR; TCRdb's copy has only in-frame clones and lacks some. The data contain approximately 100,000 clones, 55% to 75% of them seen just once; the ten biggest clones take up 5.4%. Sequenced material: PBMCs. These receptors were collected from a woman aged 70-85 years in good health and CMV-seropositive. CDR3s include the opening cysteine and the closing phenylalanine or tryptophan. A D gene is named only where the DNA matches it firmly. The listing skips clone size in some rows; elsewhere it reads once, few, many or a size class.

abundance: -; v_gene: TRBV29-1; d_gene: TRBD1; j_gene: TRBJ1-1; CDR3nt: TGCAGCGTTTCAGGGGGGTCGAGGACTGAAGCTTTCTTT; CDR3aa: CSVSGGSRTEAFF
abundance: -; v_gene: TRBV29-1; d_gene: TRBD1; j_gene: TRBJ2-7; CDR3nt: TGCAGCGTTTGGACAGGGGCGGAAAGCTACGAGCAGTACTTC; CDR3aa: CSVWTGAESYEQYF
abundance: few; v_gene: TRBV5-1; d_gene: TRBD2; j_gene: TRBJ2-3; CDR3nt: TGCGCCAGCAGCTCGGGACTAGCCCTCACAGATACGCAGTATTTT; CDR3aa: CASSSGLALTDTQYF
abundance: -; v_gene: TRBV7-9; d_gene: TRBD1; j_gene: TRBJ1-6; CDR3nt: TGTGCCAGCAGCCCCGGTGGACAGGGCAATTCACCCCTCCACTTT; CDR3aa: CASSPGGQGNSPLHF
abundance: -; v_gene: TRBV2; d_gene: TRBD1; j_gene: TRBJ2-1; CDR3nt: TGTGCCAGCAGTGGACAGGGGACGTTCAATGAGCAGTTCTTC; CDR3aa: CASSGQGTFNEQFF
abundance: -; v_gene: TRBV5-1; d_gene: TRBD1; j_gene: TRBJ1-1; CDR3nt: TGCGCCAGCAGCCCCCAGGACAGGGAAAGCACTGAAGCTTTCTTT; CDR3aa: CASSPQDRESTEAFF
abundance: -; v_gene: TRBV29-1; d_gene: TRBD1; j_gene: TRBJ1-1; CDR3nt: TGCAGCGTGTCCGGGACAGGGCATGTGAACACTGAAGCTTTCTTT; CDR3aa: CSVSGTGHVNTEAFF
abundance: -; v_gene: TRBV7-6; d_gene: -; j_gene: TRBJ2-7; CDR3nt: TGTGCCAGCAGCTCAGGGGCGGCCTCCTACGAGCAGTACTTC; CDR3aa: CASSSGAASYEQYF
abundance: few; v_gene: TRBV9; d_gene: TRBD2; j_gene: TRBJ2-2; CDR3nt: TGTGCCAGCAGCGTAACACCTCAAGCGGGGGGGCGTGGCACCGGGGAGCTGTTTTTT; CDR3aa: CASSVTPQAGGRGTGELFF
abundance: -; v_gene: TRBV5-1; d_gene: TRBD1; j_gene: TRBJ1-3; CDR3nt: TGCGCCAGCAGCCCCGGGACAGGGGTTGAAGTGGGAGGAAACACCATATATTTT; CDR3aa: CASSPGTGVEVGGNTIYF
abundance: few; v_gene: TRBV5-1; d_gene: -; j_gene: TRBJ1-1; CDR3nt: TGCGCCAGCAGCTTGGCCGGAGGGCTGAACACTGAAGCTTTCTTT; CDR3aa: CASSLAGGLNTEAFF
abundance: -; v_gene: TRBV7-9; d_gene: TRBD2; j_gene: TRBJ2-5; CDR3nt: TGTGCCAGCAGCCGGGGACTAGCCGTTCAAGAGACCCAGTACTTC; CDR3aa: CASSRGLAVQETQYF
abundance: -; v_gene: TRBV5-1; d_gene: -; j_gene: TRBJ1-1; CDR3nt: TGCGCCAGCAGCCCTACAGCCTTGAACACTGAAGCTTTCTTT; CDR3aa: CASSPTALNTEAFF
abundance: -; v_gene: TRBV30; d_gene: -; j_gene: TRBJ1-3; CDR3nt: TGTGCCTGGAGCGTAACTGTTACTGGAAACACCATATATTTT; CDR3aa: CAWSVTVTGNTIYF
abundance: -; v_gene: TRBV6-5; d_gene: -; j_gene: TRBJ2-7; CDR3nt: TGTGCCAGCAGTCAGGGACAATACGAGCAGTACTTC; CDR3aa: CASSQGQYEQYF
abundance: few; v_gene: TRBV5-6; d_gene: -; j_gene: TRBJ2-4; CDR3nt: TGTGCCAGCAGCTTGGCCCGGAGAGACCTAGCCAAAAACATTCAGTACTTC; CDR3aa: CASSLARRDLAKNIQYF
abundance: -; v_gene: TRBV7-2; d_gene: -; j_gene: TRBJ2-5; CDR3nt: TGTGCCAGCGGCTTCGGGCAAGAGACCCAGTACTTC; CDR3aa: CASGFGQETQYF
abundance: -; v_gene: TRBV10-3; d_gene: -; j_gene: TRBJ1-5; CDR3nt: TGTGCCATCAGTGAGTCAGAACTGAATCAGCCCCAGCATTTT; CDR3aa: CAISESELNQPQHF
abundance: -; v_gene: TRBV10-2; d_gene: -; j_gene: TRBJ1-5; CDR3nt: TGCGCCAGCAGTGAGAGGGGGTTCGCGGGCAATCAGCCCCAGCATTTT; CDR3aa: CASSERGFAGNQPQHF
abundance: -; v_gene: TRBV5-1; d_gene: -; j_gene: TRBJ1-6; CDR3nt: TGCGCCAGCAGCTGGGGGGTTGGCCTGTTGAATTCACCCCTCCACTTT; CDR3aa: CASSWGVGLLNSPLHF
abundance: -; v_gene: TRBV27; d_gene: -; j_gene: TRBJ2-7; CDR3nt: TGTGCCAGCAGTGCCGACAGGTACGAGCAGTACTTC; CDR3aa: CASSADRYEQYF
abundance: -; v_gene: TRBV30; d_gene: TRBD1; j_gene: TRBJ1-6; CDR3nt: TGTGCCTGGAGTTACACTCGAAGCCGGGACAGGGGGCGATCACCCCTCCACTTT; CDR3aa: CAWSYTRSRDRGRSPLHF
abundance: -; v_gene: TRBV29-1; d_gene: TRBD1; j_gene: TRBJ1-2; CDR3nt: TGCAGCGACCGGACAGGGGGCCGGGGTGGCTACACCTTC; CDR3aa: CSDRTGGRGGYTF
abundance: few; v_gene: TRBV27; d_gene: -; j_gene: TRBJ2-5; CDR3nt: TGTGCCAGCAGTCCCCGGACAGCCCAAGAGACCCAGTACTTC; CDR3aa: CASSPRTAQETQYF
abundance: -; v_gene: TRBV10-3; d_gene: -; j_gene: TRBJ1-3; CDR3nt: TGTGCCACTTCGGTGGACAGCTCTGGAAACACCATATATTTT; CDR3aa: CATSVDSSGNTIYF
abundance: few; v_gene: TRBV19; d_gene: -; j_gene: TRBJ2-7; CDR3nt: TGTGCCAGTAGCATTGGACAAGGCGACTCCCACGAGCAGTACTTC; CDR3aa: CASSIGQGDSHEQYF
abundance: -; v_gene: TRBV10-1; d_gene: -; j_gene: TRBJ2-3; CDR3nt: TGCGCCAGCAGCTCGATAGTGTCTAGCACAGATACGCAGTATTTT; CDR3aa: CASSSIVSSTDTQYF